One and the same sample provided the 21 T cell receptor beta chains below, sequenced in a study of shared clonotypes between healthy human individuals (dated by TCRdb to 2018 to 2021). The library was made by the immunoSEQ multiplex PCR assay. Sourced from immuneACCESS, this table was stored by TCRdb with only in-frame sequences that have V and J called. A share of the clones is absent; for the studies checked, an unresolved V gene accounts for under half, and the remainder has no known explanation. The sample table records about 560,000 clones; around 80% of these occur just once. The ten largest clones add up to more than 10% of the sample. Sequencing input: PBMCs. These receptors all stem from a middle-aged woman in good health. Some clones in this sample may be carry-over from other donors' samples.

The chain has TRBV5-1 and TRBJ1-2; 7 bases fit TRBD1. V dropped 0 bases and J dropped 6; count of bases not matched to a gene: 11. This CDR3 has 16 residues. Per germline, CDR1 SGHRS and CDR2 YFSETQ. The CDR3 coding sequence is TGCGCCAGCAGCTTGGCCACGATGACAGGGCCTGATGGCTACACCTTC. As protein: CASSLATMTGPDGYTF.

This clone was recorded only once. The rearrangement uses TRBV2 and TRBJ2-1, with D possibly being TRBD2 (6 bases). This CDR3 region has 15 residues. V was clipped by 7 bases and J by 0 bases, with 13 bases between them. The germline gives CDR1 SNHLY, CDR2 FYNNEI. The chain's CDR3 is CASKGGASSYNEQFF. As DNA, the CDR3 is TGTGCCAGCAAGGGCGGGGCGAGCTCCTACAATGAGCAGTTCTTC. Looking up the rest from reference TRBV2 and TRBJ2-1 gives the full variable domain: EPEVTQTPSHQVTQMGQEVILRCVPISNHLYFYWYRQILGQKVEFLVSFYNNEISEKSEIFDDQFSVERPDGSNFTLKIRSTKLEDSAMYFCASKGGASSYNEQFFGPGTRLTVL.

The chain recombines TRBV7-9 with TRBJ2-7, with 8 nucleotides matching TRBD1. Germline assignment: CDR1 SEHNR and CDR2 FQNEAQ (reference sequence). This CDR3 is built from 14 residues. The trim removed 4 bases at V and 0 bases at J, leaving 2 bases unmatched. In nucleotides, the CDR3 is TGTGCCAGCAGCTGGACAGGGAACTCCTACGAGCAGTACTTC. Amino acid sequence: CASSWTGNSYEQYF. The full variable domain, rest sourced from reference TRBV7-9 and TRBJ2-7, is DTGVSQNPRHKITKRGQNVTFRCDPISEHNRLYWYRQTLGQGPEFLTYFQNEAQLEKSRLLSDRFSAERPKGSFSTLEIQRTEQGDSAMYLCASSWTGNSYEQYFGPGTRLTVT.

The V gene is TRBV7-2, the J gene TRBJ2-7; D is ambiguous. This CDR3 is 15 amino acids long. The germline CDR1 and CDR2 sequences are SGHTA and FQGNSA. The V and J ends lost 0 bases and 5 bases respectively, with 14 bases between them. CDR3 residues: CASSLAVQVSNEQYF. The DNA of the CDR3 is TGTGCCAGCAGCTTAGCGGTGCAGGTTTCTAACGAGCAGTACTTC.

V gene TRBV7-2 combines with J gene TRBJ2-4, with D possibly matching TRBD2 (6 bases). Trimming left V 5 bases short and J 0 bases short, with 14 bases between. Germline CDR1 and CDR2: SGHTA and FQGNSA. The CDR3 has 16 residues. The CDR3 loop reads CASSLRAGLAKNIQYF. Here the CDR3 DNA reads TGTGCCAGCAGCCTGAGAGCGGGCCTAGCCAAAAACATTCAGTACTTC.

This chain uses TRBV7-2 with TRBJ1-1; 8 nucleotides line up with TRBD1. Trimming cost V 6 bases and J 8 bases; bases outside gene matches: 8. The germline V gene encodes CDR1 SGHTA and CDR2 FQGNSA. The CDR3 runs to 13 residues. DNA for the CDR3: TGTGCCAGCAGTTCAGACAGGGGCGGAGAAGCTTTCTTT. This gives the protein CASSSDRGGEAFF.

This sequence joins TRBV2 and TRBJ2-1; tentatively, D is TRBD1 or TRBD2 (5 bases each). CDR1 and CDR2 (germline): SNHLY, FYNNEI. Trimming removed 6 bases from V and 6 bases from J, with 15 bases in between. The CDR3 consists of 14 residues. The CDR3 coding sequence is TGTGCCAGCAGCCTTGGTGGGACCGCCAATGAGCAGTTCTTC. This gives the protein CASSLGGTANEQFF.

V and J are TRBV7-9 and TRBJ2-5; D call uncertain. The better agreement between TRBJ2-7 and the DNA end casts doubt on the J call. The V gene's germline CDR1 is SEHNR and CDR2 FQNEAQ (reference sequence). CDR3 length equals 15 residues. CDR3 DNA sequence: TGTGCCAGCAGCTTTAGTCAGGCGAGCTCCTACGAGCAGTACTTC. Translating gives CASSFSQASSYEQYF.

The chain is built from TRBV10-3 and TRBJ2-3, with 9 bases matching TRBD2. The CDR3 contains 15 residues. CDR1 and CDR2 (germline): ENHRY, SYGVKD. V trimming: 0 bases; J trimming: 4 bases; junction bases outside the gene matches: 2. This CDR3 reads CAISESVAGADTQYF. The CDR3 region has the DNA TGTGCCATCAGTGAGTCGGTAGCGGGAGCAGATACGCAGTATTTT.

The chain couples TRBV9 to TRBJ2-1, with 7 bases lining up with TRBD2. The J segment lost 6 bases and the V segment lost 4 bases, leaving 4 bases of the junction unmatched. Germline CDR1 and CDR2: SGDLS and YYNGEE. CDR3 length equals 13 residues. DNA of the CDR3: TGTGCCAGCAGCCCCAGACTAGCCAATGAGCAGTTCTTC. It is translated as CASSPRLANEQFF.

In DNA form, the CDR3 reads TGCGCCAGCAGCTTGACAGGGTATGGGGAGACCCAGTACTTC. It is translated as CASSLTGYGETQYF. The V call is TRBV5-1, the J call TRBJ2-5; the D gene is possibly TRBD1 (6 bases). The ends were cut back, 1 base at V and 5 bases at J, with 12 bases in the middle. Per germline, CDR1 SGHRS and CDR2 YFSETQ. The length of the CDR3 is 14 residues.

V is TRBV18 and J is TRBJ1-4; maybe TRBD1 (5 bases). In germline, CDR1 is KGHSH, CDR2 LQKENI. The CDR3 spans 17 residues. Trimming took off 2 bases at V and 8 bases at J, with 21 bases between the two ends. CDR3 sequence: CASSPVVIGTPGEKLFF. CDR3 in DNA: TGTGCCAGCTCACCAGTGGTCATTGGGACCCCTGGGGAAAAACTGTTTTTT. The entire variable domain, with the rest obtained from reference TRBV18 and TRBJ1-4, is as follows: NAGVMQNPRHLVRRRGQEARLRCSPMKGHSHVYWYRQLPEEGLKFMVYLQKENIIDESGMPKERFSAEFPKEGPSILRIQQVVRGDSAAYFCASSPVVIGTPGEKLFFGSGTQLSVL.

This chain uses TRBV21-1 with TRBJ2-1; TRBD2 is taken as the D call from the table, unchecked against the DNA. TRBV21-1 is annotated as a pseudogene. CDR3 length: 14 amino acids. The CDR3 is CASSRAPPGNEQFF. CDR3 DNA: TGTGCCAGCAGCAGAGCGCCCCCGGGTAATGAGCAGTTCTTC.

The CDR3 bases are TGTGCCAGCAGTTTATGGGGGAATAATGAAAAACTGTTTTTT. Its translation: CASSLWGNNEKLFF. The V call is TRBV27, the J call TRBJ1-4; possible D gene TRBD1, 5 bases. Germline CDR1 MNHEY, CDR2 SMNVEV (reference sequence). V dropped 1 base and J dropped 4 bases, with 7 bases sitting between them. The length of the CDR3 is 14 residues.

V and J are TRBV6-4 and TRBJ2-1; TRBD1 is a possible D gene (5 bases). The CDR3 runs 17 residues. Germline loops: CDR1 MRHNA, CDR2 SNTAGT. V lost 3 bases, J lost 3 bases, and 18 bases lay in between. The CDR3 DNA is TGTGCCAGCAGTGAACGCGGCAGGCCTAGGGGCTACAATGAGCAGTTCTTC. Its translation is CASSERGRPRGYNEQFF.

The chain has TRBV7-9 and TRBJ2-3, with TRBD2 as a possible D gene (6 bases). V was cut by 9 bases and J by 0 bases, with 19 bases left in between. The germline gives CDR1 SEHNR, CDR2 FQNEAQ (reference sequence). The CDR3 is made up of 16 amino acids. CDR3 in amino acids: CASSRALASSTDTQYF. The CDR3 DNA reads TGTGCCAGTAGTAGGGCCCTAGCGTCAAGCACAGATACGCAGTATTTT.

The V gene is TRBV7-9, the J gene TRBJ1-5, with D tentatively TRBD1 (5 bases). With 1 base removed from V and 6 bases from J, the gap between germline ends came to 13 bases. Germline assignment: CDR1 SEHNR and CDR2 FQNEAQ (reference sequence). CDR3 length: 15 residues. This CDR3 is CASSLDGAVGQPQHF. CDR3 nucleotides: TGTGCCAGCAGCTTAGATGGGGCCGTGGGTCAGCCCCAGCATTTT.

The V call is TRBV29-1, the J call TRBJ2-1; 9 positions match TRBD1. This CDR3 comprises 15 residues. CDR1 is SQVTM, CDR2 ANQGSEA, per germline. Germline trimming cut 6 bases from V and 7 bases from J; bases unmatched to any gene: 13. In nucleotides, the CDR3 is TGCAGCGTGGAGAGCGGACAGGGGATGGTAAATGAGCAGTTCTTC. Its translation: CSVESGQGMVNEQFF.

CDR3 sequence: CASSLEQGGGYEQYF. The CDR3 DNA follows: TGTGCCAGCAGCTTAGAGCAGGGCGGGGGCTACGAGCAGTACTTC. This chain links TRBV7-2 with TRBJ2-7; 7 bases are a match to TRBD2. The CDR3 contains 15 residues. The germline CDR1 and CDR2 sequences are SGHTA and FQGNSA. J gave up 3 bases and V 1 base, and 6 bases lay outside the gene matches. The full variable domain, its missing parts supplied by reference TRBV7-2 and TRBJ2-7, is GAGVSQSPSNKVTEKGKDVELRCDPISGHTALYWYRQSLGQGLEFLIYFQGNSAPDKSGLPSDRFSAERTGGSVSTLTIQRTQQEDSAVYLCASSLEQGGGYEQYFGPGTRLTVT.

The chain carries TRBV30 and TRBJ2-5, with TRBD1 as a possible D gene (6 bases). Gene TRBJ2-7 matches the end of the DNA better, so the J call may be wrong. In germline, CDR1 is GTSNPN, CDR2 SVGIG (reference sequence). The CDR3 has 11 amino acids. Here the CDR3 DNA reads TGTGCCCGGACAGAGGGGCACGAGCAGTACTTC. It specifies CARTEGHEQYF.

V is TRBV5-8 and J is TRBJ2-7; TRBD1 matches at 9 bases. Germline V CDR1 and CDR2: SGHTS, YDEGEE. Germline trimming cut 0 bases from V and 3 bases from J; bases unmatched to any gene: 10. The CDR3 extends over 17 amino acids. CDR3 loop: CASSLGFGQGRNYEQYF. CDR3 DNA sequence: TGTGCCAGCAGCTTGGGGTTCGGACAGGGGAGGAACTACGAGCAGTACTTC.